The present entry profiles one TCR beta chain with its context. The method was immunoSEQ multiplex PCR; TCRdb's version includes in-frame clones alone and lacks a portion of them. The sample lists fewer than 55,000 clones, under 90% occurring once. This entry belongs to a study of OX40 agonist ivuxolimab in advanced cancers. Germline CDR1 reads DFQATT; CDR2 reads SNEGSKA (reference sequence). Trimming cost V 4 bases and J 8 bases, with 9 bases left between them. The length of the CDR3 is 11 residues. This material consisted of CD4+ or CD8+ T cells sorted from blood, taken in a trial of the OX40 agonist ivuxolimab. The rearrangement uses TRBV20-1 and TRBJ2-1; D unresolved. The receptor was isolated from an adult with an advanced solid tumor such as melanoma, head and neck, liver or kidney cancer. For the CDR3, the DNA is TGCAGTGCTAAACGCACCGATGAGCAGTTCTTC. Protein product: CSAKRTDEQFF.